Listed here are 12 T cell receptor beta chains from one sample, sequenced in a study of T-cell reconstitution after alpha-beta-depleted transplantation in children. Unique molecular identifiers tagged the TCRbeta library. A single record per CDR3 protein comes from TCRdb applying MiXCR to the PCR reads. The profile shows about 980,000 distinct CDR3 sequences, about 26% of them singletons. The starting material was PBMCs, mostly from graft donor cells, obtained 360 days after TCRalphabeta/CD19-depleted stem cell transplant. The receptors derive from a boy under two years old who had a stem cell transplant for SCID, so the T cells may come from the graft donor.

J is TRBJ1-1 and V is TRBV20-1; D is ambiguous. V lost 6 bases, J lost 4 bases, and 6 bases lay in between. The CDR3 spans 10 residues. Germline CDR1 and CDR2: DFQATT and SNEGSKA (reference sequence). CDR3 amino acids: CSARATEAFF. CDR3 DNA: TGCAGTGCGAGGGCCACTGAAGCTTTCTTT.

This clonotype was counted between two and nine times. The genes are TRBV12-3 or TRBV12-4 and TRBJ2-7, with 10 bases matching TRBD2. V was pared by 3 bases and J by 3 bases, with 14 bases of the junction left unmatched. There are 18 residues in the CDR3. In nucleotides, the CDR3 is TGTGCCAGCAGTTTTGATAGGGCTAGCGGGGGCTTCCACTACGAGCAGTACTTC. Protein: CASSFDRASGGFHYEQYF.

This chain links TRBV11-2 with TRBJ2-5; unclear D gene. Germline V gene lookup returns CDR1 SGHAT and CDR2 FQNNGV. The CDR3 runs to 13 residues. Trimming took off 5 bases at V and 7 bases at J, with 14 bases between the two ends. The CDR3 DNA is TGTGCCAGCAGCAACTCTCCCAAGGGGACCCAGTACTTC. It specifies CASSNSPKGTQYF.

The chain has TRBV5-1 and TRBJ1-3, with D maybe TRBD1 (5 bases). This CDR3 is 16 amino acids long. Trimming removed 1 base from V and 3 bases from J, with 14 bases in between. Germline CDR1 is SGHRS and CDR2 is YFSETQ. The DNA of the CDR3 is TGCGCCAGCAGCTTGACCGCCAGGGTGGGTGGAAACACCATATATTTT. The encoded protein is CASSLTARVGGNTIYF. The full variable domain, in which reference TRBV5-1 and TRBJ1-3 provide the parts outside the CDR3, is KAGVTQTPRYLIKTRGQQVTLSCSPISGHRSVSWYQQTPGQGLQFLFEYFSETQRNKGNFPGRFSGRQFSNSRSEMNVSTLELGDSALYLCASSLTARVGGNTIYFGEGSWLTVV.

This clonotype has a handful of counts. V gene TRBV29-1 combines with J gene TRBJ2-7; the D is unclear. The CDR3 is 14 amino acids. Germline assignment: CDR1 SQVTM and CDR2 ANQGSEA. Trimming pared 1 base from V and 4 bases from J, leaving 14 bases between. The CDR3 is CSVEGIRPPYEQYF. As DNA, the CDR3 is TGCAGCGTTGAAGGGATCCGGCCTCCATACGAGCAGTACTTC.

This clonotype was recorded a few times. This chain uses TRBV5-5 with TRBJ2-6; a weak D match, TRBD1 (5 bases). Germline CDR1 SGHKS, CDR2 YYEKEE (reference sequence). Trimming took 6 bases from V and 0 from J, leaving 16 bases between them. The CDR3 has 17 amino acids. The CDR3 sequence is CASTETTGHSGANVLTF. Here the CDR3 DNA reads TGTGCCAGCACGGAAACGACTGGACACTCTGGGGCCAACGTCCTGACTTTC.

CDR3 amino acids: CASSSGLGGVGYEQYF. CDR3 DNA sequence: TGCGCCAGCAGCTCGGGCCTTGGGGGTGTAGGGTACGAGCAGTACTTC. The gene calls are TRBV5-1 and TRBJ2-7, with D perhaps being TRBD1 or TRBD2 (5 bases each). Germline V gene lookup returns CDR1 SGHRS and CDR2 YFSETQ. V was shortened by 3 bases and J by 4 bases, with 20 bases between the two germline ends. This CDR3 spans 16 amino acids.

The chain couples TRBV27 to TRBJ2-5, with 7 positions matching TRBD1. CDR1 is MNHEY, CDR2 SMNVEV, per germline (reference sequence). V was clipped by 2 bases and J by 5 bases; unmatched bases: 5. This CDR3 spans 14 amino acids. CDR3 bases: TGTGCCAGCAGTTTAAGGGGGCGCATGGAGACCCAGTACTTC. Amino acids: CASSLRGRMETQYF.

This clonotype has only a few counts. This chain uses TRBV4-1 with TRBJ2-1; 8 bases line up with TRBD1. Trimming at V came to 1 base and at J to 8 bases, leaving 10 bases not matched to a gene. The CDR3 is 16 residues long. The germline V gene encodes CDR1 MGHRA and CDR2 YSYEKL. CDR3 sequence (DNA): TGCGCCAGCAGCCAAGTAGGCAGGGGGCCTTTTTATGAGCAGTTCTTC. Protein: CASSQVGRGPFYEQFF.

Only a few counts were recorded for this clonotype. Written as DNA, the CDR3 is TGCAGTGCTAGCCTACCCGGGGTCCCTATGTCAGATACGCAGTATTTT. The encoded protein is CSASLPGVPMSDTQYF. The rearrangement links TRBV20-1 to TRBJ2-3, with a possible D match to TRBD2 (5 bases). The CDR3 is 16 residues long. Trimming shortened V by 3 bases and J by 4 bases, and 20 bases separated the two germline ends. The germline CDR1 and CDR2 sequences are DFQATT and SNEGSKA (reference sequence).

This clonotype was recorded a few times. The chain employs TRBV12-3 or TRBV12-4 and TRBJ2-2, with a possible D match to TRBD1 (6 bases). The germline V and J ends were trimmed by 6 bases and 6 bases, with 8 bases remaining between them. The CDR3 covers 12 residues. The CDR3 region has the DNA TGTGCCAGCAGGACAGGCCCCGGGGAGCTGTTTTTT. Amino acids: CASRTGPGELFF.

The chain links TRBV28 to TRBJ2-7; the D is unclear. The CDR3 has 17 residues. Germline V gene lookup returns CDR1 MDHEN and CDR2 SYDVKM. Trimming left V 2 bases short and J 5 bases short, with 22 bases between. The CDR3 spells CASSLMPSRSATDEQYF. DNA of the CDR3: TGTGCCAGCAGTTTAATGCCTAGTCGAAGTGCGACCGACGAGCAGTACTTC.